The 27 T cell receptor beta chains given below trace back to one sample, sequenced in a study of blood T cell repertoires in COVID-19. Assay used: immunoSEQ multiplex PCR; TCRdb lists only in-frame clones, some missing. Of over 40,000 clones in the sample, about 90% are singletons; the top ten hold around 12%. The sequencing input was peripheral blood. All receptors derive from a human donor in a cohort sampled during active COVID-19.

V and J are TRBV9 and TRBJ2-1; tentatively, D is TRBD2 (6 bases). V shed 4 bases and J shed 2 bases, with 10 bases lying between them. In germline, CDR1 is SGDLS, CDR2 YYNGEE. The CDR3 loop spans 14 amino acids. The DNA for the CDR3 is TGTGCCAGCAGCAAAGGGACTGCCTACAATGAGCAGTTCTTC. Translating it yields CASSKGTAYNEQFF.

The chain has TRBV6-5 and TRBJ1-3; tentatively, D is TRBD1 (5 bases). From germline, CDR1 is MNHEY and CDR2 SVGAGI. This CDR3 has 15 amino acids. The V gene lost 5 bases and the J gene lost 0 bases, with 11 bases spanning the gap. CDR3 amino acids: CASSTVDTSGNTIYF. The CDR3 DNA follows: TGTGCCAGCAGTACCGTGGACACCTCTGGAAACACCATATATTTT.

The V gene is TRBV7-7, the J gene TRBJ2-3; 10 nucleotides align to TRBD2. V lost 3 bases to trimming and J lost 6 bases; unmatched junction nucleotides: 6. CDR1 SSHAT and CDR2 FNYEAQ come from the germline V gene (reference sequence). The CDR3 has 15 amino acids. CDR3 sequence reads: CASSLSSGGADTQYF. The CDR3 region has the DNA TGTGCCAGCAGCTTGTCTAGCGGGGGCGCGGATACGCAGTATTTT.

This chain connects TRBV6-2 or TRBV6-3 to TRBJ2-2; the match to TRBD1 covers 7 bases. Trimming at V came to 0 bases and at J to 0 bases, leaving 4 bases not matched to a gene. The CDR3 runs 17 residues. Germline V lookup: CDR1 MNHEY, CDR2 SVGEGT. The CDR3 loop is CASSYSPGQTNTGELFF. DNA for the CDR3: TGTGCCAGCAGTTACTCACCGGGACAGACGAACACCGGGGAGCTGTTTTTT.

The gene calls are TRBV28 and TRBJ2-7, with TRBD2 as a possible D gene (5 bases). V was clipped by 2 bases and J by 3 bases, with 26 bases between them. The CDR3 loop spans 19 amino acids. CDR1 is MDHEN, CDR2 SYDVKM, per germline. CDR3 loop: CASSLASGWSRANSYEQYF. Written as DNA, the CDR3 is TGTGCCAGCAGTTTAGCCTCCGGGTGGTCGAGGGCCAACAGCTACGAGCAGTACTTC.

J is TRBJ2-1 and V is TRBV7-9; D possibly corresponds to TRBD1 (5 bases). V lost 5 bases and J lost 0, with 11 bases in between. The CDR3 is 15 amino acids. Germline-derived CDR1 and CDR2 are SEHNR and FQNEAQ (reference sequence). The CDR3 loop is CASSPTVSSYNEQFF. The CDR3 bases are TGTGCCAGCAGCCCGACAGTAAGCTCCTACAATGAGCAGTTCTTC.

The V and J genes are TRBV7-8 and TRBJ2-2; 10 bases map to TRBD1. This CDR3 has 16 amino acids. Germline lookup yields CDR1 SGHVS and CDR2 FQNEAQ. Trimming took 2 bases from V and 7 from J; bases not matched to a gene: 7. CDR3 sequence (DNA): TGTGCCAGCAGCTTACTCCGGGACAGGGGAAGCGGGGAGCTGTTTTTT. Translated, it gives CASSLLRDRGSGELFF.

The genes are TRBV4-1 and TRBJ2-7, with 7 bases aligning to TRBD2. Germline V gene data show CDR1 as MGHRA and CDR2 as YSYEKL. V dropped 4 bases and J dropped 2; count of bases not matched to a gene: 8. This CDR3 is built from 15 residues. This CDR3 reads CASSPYSGSPYEQYF. The CDR3, as DNA: TGCGCCAGCAGCCCATATAGCGGGTCCCCCTACGAGCAGTACTTC.

CDR3 sequence (DNA): TGTGCCAGCAGCCCCATGCGGCGGGGAACAGATACGCAGTATTTT. Translating gives CASSPMRRGTDTQYF. The gene calls are TRBV9 and TRBJ2-3, with D possibly TRBD2 on 6 matching bases. Germline assignment: CDR1 SGDLS and CDR2 YYNGEE. Trimming stripped 4 bases from V and 3 bases from J, with 15 bases between. The CDR3 is 15 residues long.

The chain recombines TRBV5-5 with TRBJ1-5, with TRBD1 matching 7 bases. With V trimmed by 4 bases and J by 1 base, 5 bases remained unmatched. The CDR3 is made up of 15 amino acids. Germline V CDR1 and CDR2: SGHKS, YYEKEE (reference sequence). CDR3 nucleotides: TGTGCCAGCAGCGGCGGGACAGCGAGCAATCAGCCCCAGCATTTT. Translating gives CASSGGTASNQPQHF.

The rearrangement joins TRBV6-2 or TRBV6-3 to TRBJ1-5; 8 bases line up with TRBD1. J lost 1 base, V lost 6 bases, and 2 bases had no gene match. The CDR3 spans 14 residues. Per germline, CDR1 MNHEY and CDR2 SVGEGT. The CDR3 protein is CASSRTGSNQPQHF. The CDR3 DNA is TGTGCCAGCAGCCGGACAGGGAGCAATCAGCCCCAGCATTTT.

The chain couples TRBV7-2 to TRBJ2-3; TRBD2 matches at 10 bases. This CDR3 has 15 residues. From germline, CDR1 is SGHTA and CDR2 FQGNSA. J lost 4 bases, V lost 7 bases, and 8 bases had no gene match. CDR3: CASTLSGGGSDTQYF. CDR3 DNA sequence: TGTGCCAGCACCCTAAGCGGGGGGGGATCAGATACGCAGTATTTT.

V is TRBV7-2 and J is TRBJ2-4; 7 positions match TRBD2. The germline V gene encodes CDR1 SGHTA and CDR2 FQGNSA. The CDR3 runs to 17 residues. The V and J ends lost 5 bases and 2 bases, in that order; junction bases with no gene match: 12. Written as DNA, the CDR3 is TGTGCCAGCAGCCCACCTCCGACTAGCCTTTCCAAAAACATTCAGTACTTC. This translates into CASSPPPTSLSKNIQYF.

This sequence joins TRBV19 and TRBJ1-5; 7 positions agree with TRBD1. The trim removed 3 bases at V and 8 bases at J, leaving 7 bases unmatched. The CDR3 has 14 amino acids. Germline CDR1 is LNHDA and CDR2 is SQIVND (reference sequence). Here the CDR3 DNA reads TGTGCCAGTAGTATCGGGACAGTTCTCGAGCCCCAGCATTTT. Residues: CASSIGTVLEPQHF.

The genes are TRBV28 and TRBJ2-7, with a tentative D call TRBD1 (7 bases). The CDR3 consists of 16 residues. Germline loops: CDR1 MDHEN, CDR2 SYDVKM. The V end was cut by 5 bases, the J end by 5 bases, with 22 bases between. CDR3 DNA: TGTGCCAGCAGTCGAATCTACCCAGGGGGGCGAAACGAGCAGTACTTC. This codes for CASSRIYPGGRNEQYF. The variable domain in full, with the rest retrieved from reference TRBV28 and TRBJ2-7, is DVKVTQSSRYLVKRTGEKVFLECVQDMDHENMFWYRQDPGLGLRLIYFSYDVKMKEKGDIPEGYSVSREKKERFSLILESASTNQTSMYLCASSRIYPGGRNEQYFGPGTRLTVT.

This clone was seen just once. The same CDR3 is also encoded by other DNA sequences in this sample. The V and J genes are TRBV7-9 and TRBJ1-2; 8 bases are shared with TRBD1. Germline V CDR1 and CDR2: SEHNR, FQNEAQ (reference sequence). V lost 1 base, J lost 0 bases, and 7 bases stayed unmatched. The CDR3 consists of 17 residues. This chain's CDR3 is CASSLVAGGAANYGYTF. DNA for the CDR3: TGTGCCAGCAGCTTAGTTGCAGGGGGCGCAGCTAACTATGGCTACACCTTC.

This rearrangement joins TRBV9 to TRBJ2-5, with D perhaps TRBD2 (6 bases). Germline values: CDR1 SGDLS, CDR2 YYNGEE. With 0 bases removed from V and 0 bases from J, the gap between germline ends came to 9 bases. The CDR3 totals 15 residues. The CDR3 DNA is TGTGCCAGCAGCGTAGGGTGGGGGGACCAAGAGACCCAGTACTTC. Translation: CASSVGWGDQETQYF.

This chain joins TRBV19 and TRBJ2-7, with 10 positions matching TRBD1. Trimming cost V 5 bases and J 0 bases; bases outside gene matches: 4. Germline CDR1 and CDR2: LNHDA and SQIVND (reference sequence). This CDR3 is built from 15 residues. The CDR3 nucleotides read TGTGCCAGTAGTCCGGGACAGGGGAGCTCCTACGAGCAGTACTTC. Protein: CASSPGQGSSYEQYF. The full variable domain, rest sourced from reference TRBV19 and TRBJ2-7, is DGGITQSPKYLFRKEGQNVTLSCEQNLNHDAMYWYRQDPGQGLRLIYYSQIVNDFQKGDIAEGYSVSREKKESFPLTVTSAQKNPTAFYLCASSPGQGSSYEQYFGPGTRLTVT.

The genes are TRBV7-2 and TRBJ2-1; 8 bases are a match to TRBD2. CDR1 and CDR2 (germline): SGHTA, FQGNSA. The J segment lost 0 bases and the V segment lost 6 bases, leaving 7 bases of the junction unmatched. The CDR3 is made up of 16 amino acids. The CDR3 region has the DNA TGTGCCAGCAGGCTCAATAGCGGGACCTCCTACAATGAGCAGTTCTTC. It encodes CASRLNSGTSYNEQFF. Variable domain in full (rest from reference TRBV7-2 and TRBJ2-1): GAGVSQSPSNKVTEKGKDVELRCDPISGHTALYWYRQSLGQGLEFLIYFQGNSAPDKSGLPSDRFSAERTGGSVSTLTIQRTQQEDSAVYLCASRLNSGTSYNEQFFGPGTRLTVL.

V gene TRBV5-1 combines with J gene TRBJ2-5; possible D gene TRBD1, 5 bases. The CDR3 has 12 residues. Germline values: CDR1 SGHRS, CDR2 YFSETQ. V dropped 5 bases and J dropped 1 base, with 6 bases sitting between them. CDR3 nucleotide sequence: TGCGCCAGCAGGGGGCTCCAAGAGACCCAGTACTTC. Translated: CASRGLQETQYF.

V usage is TRBV19 and J usage is TRBJ2-1; 14 bases match TRBD2. The CDR3 extends over 19 amino acids. The J segment lost 6 bases and the V segment lost 7 bases, leaving 17 bases of the junction unmatched. The germline V gene encodes CDR1 LNHDA and CDR2 SQIVND (reference sequence). CDR3 coding DNA: TGTGCCAGTACTTCACTGGGTGCGGGACTAGCGGGAGTGGGCAATGAGCAGTTCTTC. It encodes CASTSLGAGLAGVGNEQFF.

The chain recombines TRBV5-1 with TRBJ1-5; TRBD1 matches at 9 bases. The CDR3 spans 16 residues. Germline loops: CDR1 SGHRS, CDR2 YFSETQ. Trimming removed 0 bases from V and 7 bases from J; junction bases left unmatched: 8. CDR3 in DNA: TGCGCCAGCAGCTTGGATGGCACAGGGGGCAGGCAGCCCCAGCATTTT. Translation: CASSLDGTGGRQPQHF.

The chain links TRBV5-1 to TRBJ1-2, with D tentatively TRBD1 (5 bases). The CDR3 has 13 residues. Germline CDR1 reads SGHRS; CDR2 reads YFSETQ. Trimming stripped 7 bases from V and 4 bases from J, with 14 bases between. The CDR3 sequence: CASGMGPGYGYTF. The CDR3, as DNA: TGCGCCAGCGGCATGGGGCCGGGCTATGGCTACACCTTC.

V and J are TRBV4-1 and TRBJ1-5, with D uncertain. CDR3 length: 15 residues. With 0 bases removed from V and 5 bases from J, the gap between germline ends came to 11 bases. Germline V CDR1 and CDR2: MGHRA, YSYEKL. Written as DNA, the CDR3 is TGCGCCAGCAGCCAAGAGGGCAGTCCCCATCAGCCCCAGCATTTT. Its translation is CASSQEGSPHQPQHF.

The chain joins TRBV6-2 or TRBV6-3 to TRBJ2-1; no clear D. Germline-derived CDR1 and CDR2 are MNHEY and SVGEGT. The germline V and J ends were trimmed by 2 bases and 2 bases, with 10 bases remaining between them. The CDR3 runs to 15 residues. The CDR3 protein is CASSYVAGTYNEQFF. The DNA for the CDR3 is TGTGCCAGCAGTTACGTAGCCGGAACCTACAATGAGCAGTTCTTC.

The chain recombines TRBV29-1 with TRBJ2-7; 10 bases align to TRBD1. Germline loops: CDR1 SQVTM, CDR2 ANQGSEA. The V gene end was trimmed by 4 bases and the J gene end by 3 bases; junction bases not matched to a gene: 3. The CDR3 sequence is 13 residues long. The CDR3 coding sequence is TGCAGCGTTGGGACAGGGGGTAACTACGAGCAGTACTTC. Amino acid sequence: CSVGTGGNYEQYF.

J is TRBJ2-4 and V is TRBV29-1, with D hard to call. V was pared by 5 bases and J by 0 bases, with 8 bases between. The CDR3 sequence is 13 residues long. Germline V lookup: CDR1 SQVTM, CDR2 ANQGSEA. The CDR3 DNA reads as TGCAGCGTTTTACAGTTAGCCAAAAACATTCAGTACTTC. Amino acids: CSVLQLAKNIQYF.